This TCR beta chain was found in a study of blood T cell repertoires in COVID-19. Study at large: COVID-19 samples, acute and convalescent, were from the United States, Italy and Spain. The analysed material was cDNA or gDNA that came from T cells, B-cell-depleted T cells, or PBMCs.

The germline V gene has CDR1 LNHDA and CDR2 SQIVND (reference sequence). The V gene end was trimmed by 4 bases and the J gene end by 2 bases; junction bases not matched to a gene: 4. The CDR3 length is 15 residues. Authors' methods: The assay estimated nucleated cells by amplifying reference gene primers. Profiling relied on immunoSEQ multiplex PCR, and the TCRdb table lists in-frame clones only, not all of them. Clone size and the V and J calls come from that table; the DNA yielded D and trimming. The sample has 130,000 or so clones; 84% are singletons. On this clone: Other DNA sequences in this sample translate to the same CDR3.

Material: peripheral blood. The J gene is TRBJ1-1, the V gene TRBV19; TRBD1 matches at 10 bases. This clonotype was obtained from a woman aged 55-75 years with acute or convalescent COVID-19. CDR3 nucleotide sequence: TGTGCCAGTAGTACTGGGGACAGGGGAAACACTGAAGCTTTCTTT. Amino acid sequence: CASSTGDRGNTEAFF.